This T cell receptor (beta chain) was sequenced during a study of graft-versus-host responses after intestinal transplantation. Findings and limits, study-wide: GvH clones turned up in recipient marrow; some had shown up first in ileum or blood.

Remarks on this clone: Antigen: not known.

Trimming removed 0 bases at V and 6 bases at J, with 8 bases between. CDR1 is GTSNPN and CDR2 is SVGIG in the germline V gene (reference sequence). CDR3 length: 12 residues. Sequenced by immunoSEQ multiplex PCR; TCRdb stores in-frame clones only, minus some. The sample shows over 120,000 clones, about 90% of them seen only once. This sequence was found in a human donor who received an intestinal transplant. V usage is TRBV30 and J usage is TRBJ1-2, with no clear D. The source was unstimulated CD4+ T cells sorted from spleen or lymph node cells, collected before intestinal transplant. CDR3 sequence reads: CAWSVQRDGYTF. CDR3 sequence (DNA): TGTGCCTGGAGTGTACAGAGGGATGGCTACACCTTC. Together with reference TRBV30 and TRBJ1-2, the CDR3 gives the full variable domain: SQTIHQWPATLVQPVGSPLSLECTVEGTSNPNLYWYRQAAGRGLQLLFYSVGIGQISSEVPQNLSASRPQDRQFILSSKKLLLSDSGFYLCAWSVQRDGYTFGSGTRLTVV.